This T cell receptor (beta chain) is from a study of cytomegalovirus exposure and HLA in healthy donors. With regard to this clone: The target antigen is unknown.

The CDR3 is 13 residues long. Trimming cost V 2 bases and J 3 bases, with 5 bases left between them. The germline CDR1 and CDR2 sequences are ENHRY and SYGVKD. 60 Vbeta and 13 Jbeta primers were used in PCR. Generated by immunoSEQ multiplex PCR, the TCRdb table keeps only in-frame clones and is missing some. The sample has roughly 67,000 clones, more than 70% seen once. Broader study findings: The authors assumed roughly uniform sequencing depth across donors for presence/absence analyses. The Asian-associated ancestry cluster reportedly had fewer N-insertions than the approximately 610-donor mean in a later analysis. A highly shared variant cluster was judged a likely technical artifact.

This clonotype was sampled from a man in his forties in good health and CMV-seronegative. Sequencing was done on a sample of PBMCs. The chain links TRBV10-3 to TRBJ1-5; no reliable D call. The CDR3 bases are TGTGCCATCAGTGAGCAGGCCAATCAGCCCCAGCATTTT. Its protein product is CAISEQANQPQHF.